These T cell receptor beta chains were read from a single sample in a study of regulatory T cells in long-lasting Graves disease. TCRdb re-called the multiplex PCR reads through MiXCR, storing one row per CDR3 protein. The profile shows 400,000 to 500,000 distinct CDR3 sequences, around 20% of them singletons. The sequencing used peripheral blood mononuclear cells (PBMCs), collected when the disease was refractory, from a patient treated with antithyroid drugs. The receptors come from a female donor with Graves disease. CDR3s include the opening cysteine and the closing phenylalanine or tryptophan. The order of the fields is CDR3 DNA, CDR3 protein, D gene, clone size, V gene, J gene. A D gene is named only where the DNA matches it firmly. Only some rows state a clone size, as once, few, many or a class for expanded clones.

TGTGCCAGCAGTCGCATACAGGGGCCTGAAGCTTTCTTT	CASSRIQGPEAFF	TRBD1	few	TRBV5-1	TRBJ1-1
TGTGCCAGCAGCTTAGGGACAAGCGGGGCTGAAGCTTTCTTT	CASSLGTSGAEAFF	NA	many	TRBV11-2	TRBJ1-1
TGCAGTGCTAGAGGGGACGGGAGTGAGACCCAGTACTTC	CSARGDGSETQYF	NA	NA	TRBV20-1	TRBJ2-5
TGTGCCAGCAGCTTAGGGACAGGGGGGTCGGGCAATCAGCCCCAGCATTTT	CASSLGTGGSGNQPQHF	TRBD1	many	TRBV7-2	TRBJ1-5
TGTGCCAGCAGGTCAGGCGGTAACACTGAAGCTTTCTTT	CASRSGGNTEAFF	NA	many	TRBV28	TRBJ1-1
TGTGCCAGCAGCTTAAGGCTTCTTTATGGCTACACCTTC	CASSLRLLYGYTF	NA	NA	TRBV7-2	TRBJ1-2
TGTGCCAGCAAGACAGGAAGCTCCTATAATTCACCCCTCCACTTT	CASKTGSSYNSPLHF	NA	few	TRBV27	TRBJ1-6
TGTGCCAGCAGCTTAGTTAGAGGGCGCGGCTACACCTTC	CASSLVRGRGYTF	NA	many	TRBV7-2	TRBJ1-2
TGTGCCAGCAGCCCTGAAGGGACTAGCTACGAGCAGTACTTC	CASSPEGTSYEQYF	TRBD2	many	TRBV11-2	TRBJ2-7
TGTGCCACCAGTGATTTGAGGGGAAATGAGCAGTTCTTC	CATSDLRGNEQFF	NA	few	TRBV24-1	TRBJ2-1
TGTGCCAGCACCTACGGTTTAGGTTCACCCCTCCACTTT	CASTYGLGSPLHF	NA	many	TRBV12-3/TRBV12-4	TRBJ1-6
TGCAGCGTTCTGGGGGAAACGGAAAAACTGTTTTTT	CSVLGETEKLFF	NA	few	TRBV29-1	TRBJ1-4
TGTGCCTGGAGTGTTTCCCCCTACGAGCAGTACTTC	CAWSVSPYEQYF	NA	NA	TRBV30	TRBJ2-7
TGTGCCAGCAGCCAACAGGGGTTCAACGAGCAGTACTTC	CASSQQGFNEQYF	NA	NA	TRBV14	TRBJ2-7
TGCAGCGTTGAACAGACAGGGAGGGTCAAAAACATTCAGTACTTC	CSVEQTGRVKNIQYF	NA	few	TRBV29-1	TRBJ2-4
TGCAGCGTTTTGACAGGGCCCGCTGAAGCTTTCTTT	CSVLTGPAEAFF	TRBD1	NA	TRBV29-1	TRBJ1-1
TGTGCCAGCAGCTTACTGTACACTGAAGCTTCCTTT	CASSLLYTEASF	NA	NA	TRBV7-9	TRBJ1-1
TGTGCCAGTAGTAAACGGACTAGCGGAGCGTTATTAGACTTC	CASSKRTSGALLDF	TRBD2	NA	TRBV19	TRBJ2-5
TGTGCCAGCAGTCCCACTCCGAAGGGGGCCTACGAGCAGTACTTC	CASSPTPKGAYEQYF	NA	many	TRBV27	TRBJ2-7
TGCAGCGTTGAAGGGGGAAGAGCTGGGGCCAACGTCCTGACTTTC	CSVEGGRAGANVLTF	NA	few	TRBV29-1	TRBJ2-6
TGTGCCTACGAGGATGGGTTCTTAGCTAACTATGGCTACACCTTC	CAYEDGFLANYGYTF	NA	few	TRBV30	TRBJ1-2
TGTGCCTGGAGGAAGGGGAACATTCAGTACTTC	CAWRKGNIQYF	NA	NA	TRBV30	TRBJ2-4
TGCAGCGGTCGGGACTCGAGCCACTACGAGCAGTACTTC	CSGRDSSHYEQYF	NA	NA	TRBV29-1	TRBJ2-7
TGTGCCAGCAAACAGGGAAATCTGGCCCTCCACTTT	CASKQGNLALHF	NA	NA	TRBV27	TRBJ1-6
TGTGCCAGCAGCGTTGGGGGGGTAATGAACACTGAAGCTTTCTTT	CASSVGGVMNTEAFF	NA	few	TRBV9	TRBJ1-1
TGTGCCAGCAGTGAAGGGAAGGACGAGCAGTACTTC	CASSEGKDEQYF	NA	many	TRBV28	TRBJ2-7
TGTGCCAGCAGAGCGGTTTCCCACAATGAGCAGTTCTTC	CASRAVSHNEQFF	NA	NA	TRBV6-1	TRBJ2-1
TGTGCCAGCAGTTATTGGCGTGGGGTAGGGGTCTCCGAGCAGTACTTC	CASSYWRGVGVSEQYF	NA	few	TRBV5-6	TRBJ2-7